This T cell receptor (beta chain) was retrieved from a study of blood T cell repertoires in COVID-19. The repertoire was sequenced with immunoSEQ multiplex PCR; TCRdb's copy has only in-frame clones and lacks some. Among roughly 160,000 clones, approximately 90% were seen once, and the ten largest hold approximately 0.5%. Germline-derived CDR1 and CDR2 are MGHRA and YSYEKL. This CDR3 is 17 amino acids long. Trimming took 0 bases from V and 8 from J; bases not matched to a gene: 10. Sequencing input: peripheral blood. The source of this sequence is a man between 45 and 60 years old with acute or convalescent COVID-19. The V gene is TRBV4-1, the J gene TRBJ2-4; TRBD2 aligns across 10 bases. The CDR3 DNA reads TGCGCCAGCAGCCAAGATCTTGCTAGCGGGAGATCAGACATTCAGTACTTC. Translation gives CASSQDLASGRSDIQYF.